The sequence of this T cell receptor (beta chain) was determined in a study of spatial heterogeneity in lung cancer. Regarding time point: sample taken at primary tumor resection. Every cDNA TCR molecule received its own unique molecular identifier. Via MiXCR, TCRdb re-called the 5' RACE reads, giving one row per CDR3 protein. The sample has thousands of distinct CDR3 sequences, 7.5% to 10% seen once; the top ten hold 25% to 30%. The CDR3 extends over 14 amino acids. Germline CDR1 is SGHTA and CDR2 is FQGTGA. V dropped 2 bases and J dropped 3 bases, with 9 bases sitting between them. The sample holds a few counts of this clonotype.

This sample comprised normal lung tissue next to the tumor, obtained at surgery. The source is a male donor with early-stage non-small cell lung cancer. The V call is TRBV7-3, the J call TRBJ2-3; no firm D call. CDR3 region: CASSLGYPTDTQYF. DNA for the CDR3: TGTGCCAGCAGCTTAGGGTATCCAACAGATACGCAGTATTTT.